The present T cell receptor (beta chain) was sequenced within a study of T-cell reconstitution after alpha-beta-depleted transplantation in children. A TCRbeta library incorporating unique molecular identifiers was prepared. TCRdb passed the PCR reads through MiXCR, listing each CDR3 protein once. The table shows around 530,000 distinct CDR3 sequences, with approximately 32% occurring only once. In germline, CDR1 is SGHVS, CDR2 FNYEAQ. J gave up 1 base and V 5 bases, and 10 bases lay outside the gene matches. The CDR3 extends over 17 amino acids. The TCR sequence derives from a human donor who donated a stem cell graft to a child with aplastic anemia. The chain couples TRBV7-6 to TRBJ2-3; 9 positions match TRBD2. The starting material was PBMCs from the stem cell graft donor, obtained from the stem cell graft. CDR3 sequence reads: CASSHPWREGGTDTQYF. CDR3 sequence (DNA): TGTGCCAGCAGCCACCCTTGGCGGGAGGGCGGCACAGATACGCAGTATTTT.